This T cell receptor (beta chain) was identified during a study of PD-1 blockade in classical Hodgkin lymphoma. No patient escaped relapse after autologous stem cell transplantation, and brentuximab vedotin exposure varied. The CDR3 has 15 amino acids. Germline V gene sequence: CDR1 MNHNS, CDR2 SASEGT. The V end lost 2 bases, the J end lost 0 bases, and 10 bases lay between the germline ends. Clones were sequenced by immunoSEQ multiplex PCR, and TCRdb holds only the in-frame ones, with some missing. Of about 86,000 clones listed, around 90% are singletons. Note on this clone: Its specificity is not known.

Study findings and constraints: Exclusion covered patients beginning nivolumab under 1 year post-ASCT.

The TCR originated in a human donor with classical Hodgkin lymphoma. The sample here was peripheral blood mononuclear cells (PBMCs), taken at baseline. The genes are TRBV6-1 and TRBJ1-2, with TRBD1 as a possible D gene (5 bases). The CDR3: CASSEYTGPNYGYTF. In DNA form, the CDR3 reads TGTGCCAGCAGTGAATATACAGGTCCTAACTATGGCTACACCTTC.